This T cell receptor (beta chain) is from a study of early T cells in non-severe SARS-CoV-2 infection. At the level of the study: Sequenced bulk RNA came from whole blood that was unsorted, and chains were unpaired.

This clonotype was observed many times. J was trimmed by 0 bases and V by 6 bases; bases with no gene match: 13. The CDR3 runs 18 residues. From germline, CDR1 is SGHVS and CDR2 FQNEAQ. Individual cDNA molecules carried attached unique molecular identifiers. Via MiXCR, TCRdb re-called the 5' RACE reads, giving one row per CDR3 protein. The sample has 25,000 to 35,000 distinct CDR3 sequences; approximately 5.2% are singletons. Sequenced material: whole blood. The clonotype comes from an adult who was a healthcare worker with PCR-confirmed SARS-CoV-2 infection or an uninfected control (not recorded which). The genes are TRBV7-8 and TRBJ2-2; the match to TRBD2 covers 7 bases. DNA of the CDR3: TGTGCCAGCAGTTCTCGCGCCCCTAGCGGAGCGAACACCGGGGAGCTGTTTTTT. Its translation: CASSSRAPSGANTGELFF.